The sequence of this T cell receptor (beta chain) was determined in a study of technical replicates of blood from several donors. Method: immunoSEQ multiplex PCR; TCRdb's copy keeps in-frame clones and lacks some. The repertoire has roughly 73,000 clones, 93% of them found once; the top ten carry about 0.25%. This CDR3 contains 11 residues. CDR1 and CDR2 (germline): LNHDA, SQIVND (reference sequence). V lost 2 bases, J lost 7 bases, and 6 bases lay in between. This TCR came from a human donor in good health. The chain recombines TRBV19 with TRBJ2-7, with D tentatively TRBD1 (5 bases). Sequencing was carried out using T cells isolated from PBMCs. The CDR3 reads CASSIRGEQYF. The CDR3 nucleotides read TGTGCCAGTAGTATAAGGGGAGAGCAGTACTTC.